This is a list of T cell receptor beta chains from one sample in a study of OX40 agonist ivuxolimab in advanced cancers. Libraries were prepared by immunoSEQ multiplex PCR; TCRdb keeps only in-frame clonotypes and omits some of them. The sample contains under 85,000 clones, roughly 85% of which appear only once. Sequencing was performed on CD4+ or CD8+ T cells sorted from blood, taken in a trial of the OX40 agonist ivuxolimab. All receptors derive from an adult with an advanced solid tumor such as melanoma, head and neck, liver or kidney cancer. The CDR3 runs from the conserved cysteine through the conserved F or W. A D gene is named only where the DNA matches it firmly. Not all rows give a size; the values are once, few, many and, for expanded clones, a class.

J gene: TRBJ1-1; D gene: -; V gene: TRBV6-5; clone size: -; CDR3 DNA: TGTGCCAGCAGTTACATGAGGGGCCAAACTACTGAAGCTTTCTTT; CDR3 protein: CASSYMRGQTTEAFF
J gene: TRBJ1-5; D gene: -; V gene: TRBV7-8; clone size: -; CDR3 DNA: TGTGCCAGCAGCTTTGGGGGGGCGGATAGCAATCAGCCCCAGCATTTT; CDR3 protein: CASSFGGADSNQPQHF
J gene: TRBJ2-3; D gene: -; V gene: TRBV5-1; clone size: -; CDR3 DNA: TGCGCCAGCAGCTATACCACAGATACGCAGTATTTT; CDR3 protein: CASSYTTDTQYF
J gene: TRBJ2-7; D gene: -; V gene: TRBV28; clone size: -; CDR3 DNA: TGTGCCAGCGGTCCCGGTTTCTTTAGGGCCAACGAGCAGTACTTC; CDR3 protein: CASGPGFFRANEQYF
J gene: TRBJ1-4; D gene: -; V gene: TRBV5-6; clone size: few; CDR3 DNA: TGTGCCAGCAGCTTCGAGGGTCTTAATGAAAAACTGTTTTTT; CDR3 protein: CASSFEGLNEKLFF
J gene: TRBJ2-6; D gene: -; V gene: TRBV7-2; clone size: -; CDR3 DNA: TGTGCCAGCAGCCAAACGTTGGGATCTGGGGCCAACGTCCTGACTTTC; CDR3 protein: CASSQTLGSGANVLTF
J gene: TRBJ2-3; D gene: TRBD2; V gene: TRBV30; clone size: -; CDR3 DNA: TGTGCCTGGAGTTTGGGGGAGGGCCGAATTAACACAGATACGCAGTATTTT; CDR3 protein: CAWSLGEGRINTDTQYF
J gene: TRBJ1-5; D gene: TRBD1; V gene: TRBV5-8; clone size: -; CDR3 DNA: TGTGCCAGCAGCTCTTGGGGACAGGGCAATCAGCCCCAGCATTTT; CDR3 protein: CASSSWGQGNQPQHF
J gene: TRBJ2-1; D gene: TRBD2; V gene: TRBV7-2; clone size: -; CDR3 DNA: TGTGCCAGCAGCACTCCCGGGACTAGCGGAGGACTCTCCTACAATGAGCAGTTCTTC; CDR3 protein: CASSTPGTSGGLSYNEQFF
J gene: TRBJ2-3; D gene: -; V gene: TRBV7-9; clone size: -; CDR3 DNA: TGTGCCAGCAGCTCCCCTAGGAGTAGCACAGATACGCAGTATTTT; CDR3 protein: CASSSPRSSTDTQYF
J gene: TRBJ2-7; D gene: TRBD1; V gene: TRBV6-5; clone size: -; CDR3 DNA: TGTGCCAGCAGCAGGAGACAGGGCTACGAGCAGTACTTC; CDR3 protein: CASSRRQGYEQYF
J gene: TRBJ2-1; D gene: TRBD2; V gene: TRBV7-3; clone size: -; CDR3 DNA: TGTGCCAGCAGCATGACTAGCGGGAGGAACAATGAGCAGTTCTTC; CDR3 protein: CASSMTSGRNNEQFF
J gene: TRBJ2-2; D gene: TRBD2; V gene: TRBV7-2; clone size: -; CDR3 DNA: TGTGCCAGCAGCTTTACTAGCGGGGGGTACACCGGGGAGCTGTTTTTT; CDR3 protein: CASSFTSGGYTGELFF
J gene: TRBJ1-6; D gene: -; V gene: TRBV5-1; clone size: -; CDR3 DNA: TGCGCCAGCAGCCAGGTGAGGGACGGGGAAGGACCCCTCCACTTT; CDR3 protein: CASSQVRDGEGPLHF
J gene: TRBJ1-6; D gene: -; V gene: TRBV5-1; clone size: -; CDR3 DNA: TGCGCCAGCAGCTTAATTTTAGGGCGAGGAATATCACCCCTCCACTTT; CDR3 protein: CASSLILGRGISPLHF
J gene: TRBJ1-1; D gene: -; V gene: TRBV7-9; clone size: -; CDR3 DNA: TGTGCCAGCAGCTTAGCCCGGATGAACACTGAAGCTTTCTTT; CDR3 protein: CASSLARMNTEAFF
J gene: TRBJ1-5; D gene: TRBD1; V gene: TRBV6-6; clone size: -; CDR3 DNA: TGTGCCAGCAGTGTGGGACAGAATCAGCCCCAGCATTTT; CDR3 protein: CASSVGQNQPQHF
J gene: TRBJ1-5; D gene: TRBD1; V gene: TRBV7-9; clone size: -; CDR3 DNA: TGTGCCAGCAGCTTAACCACAGGGGTTAGCAATCAGCCCCAGCATTTT; CDR3 protein: CASSLTTGVSNQPQHF
J gene: TRBJ1-4; D gene: -; V gene: TRBV28; clone size: -; CDR3 DNA: TGTGCCAGCAGTTTTCTGGGGTTCGAAAAACTGTTTTTT; CDR3 protein: CASSFLGFEKLFF
J gene: TRBJ2-1; D gene: -; V gene: TRBV6-1; clone size: -; CDR3 DNA: TGTGCCAGCAGTCTTCCGGAGGCTGGAATACATGAGCAGTTCTTC; CDR3 protein: CASSLPEAGIHEQFF
J gene: TRBJ1-2; D gene: TRBD1; V gene: TRBV28; clone size: once; CDR3 DNA: TGTGCCAGCGGAACCGGGACAGTTTATGGCTACACCTTC; CDR3 protein: CASGTGTVYGYTF
J gene: TRBJ1-1; D gene: -; V gene: TRBV9; clone size: -; CDR3 DNA: TGTGCCAGCAGCGTAGGGGCAGGGAGGGGCACTGAAGCTTTCTTT; CDR3 protein: CASSVGAGRGTEAFF
J gene: TRBJ1-5; D gene: -; V gene: TRBV18; clone size: -; CDR3 DNA: TGTGCCAGCTCACCACCGCGACCTCCCGGCAATCAGCCCCAGCATTTT; CDR3 protein: CASSPPRPPGNQPQHF
J gene: TRBJ2-1; D gene: TRBD2; V gene: TRBV4-1; clone size: -; CDR3 DNA: TGCGCCAGCAGCCAGGCCCTACTAGCGGGGGGGGCTAATGAGCAGTTCTTC; CDR3 protein: CASSQALLAGGANEQFF
J gene: TRBJ2-7; D gene: -; V gene: TRBV9; clone size: -; CDR3 DNA: TGTGCCAGCAGCGCTCGGCGGGATCCCTACGAGCAGTACTTC; CDR3 protein: CASSARRDPYEQYF
J gene: TRBJ1-2; D gene: -; V gene: TRBV9; clone size: -; CDR3 DNA: TGTGCCAGCAGCGCCACAAACGTCTATGGCTACACCTTC; CDR3 protein: CASSATNVYGYTF
J gene: TRBJ2-2; D gene: TRBD2; V gene: TRBV7-9; clone size: few; CDR3 DNA: TGTGCCAGCAGCCCGACTAGCGGATACAACACCGGGGAGCTGTTTTTT; CDR3 protein: CASSPTSGYNTGELFF
J gene: TRBJ2-7; D gene: -; V gene: TRBV5-1; clone size: -; CDR3 DNA: TGCGCCAGCAGCCCGGGACTGACAGCGTACGAGCAGTACTTC; CDR3 protein: CASSPGLTAYEQYF
J gene: TRBJ2-7; D gene: TRBD2; V gene: TRBV10-2; clone size: -; CDR3 DNA: TGCGCCAGCAGTGTAGCGGGAGGGACGTACGAGCAGTACTTC; CDR3 protein: CASSVAGGTYEQYF
J gene: TRBJ1-5; D gene: TRBD1; V gene: TRBV6-5; clone size: -; CDR3 DNA: TGTGCCAGTTCGGGCAGGGGGCATCAGCCCCAGCATTTT; CDR3 protein: CASSGRGHQPQHF
J gene: TRBJ2-3; D gene: TRBD2; V gene: TRBV2; clone size: -; CDR3 DNA: TGTGCCAGCAGTGGGCTAGCGGGGGAAGATACGCAGTATTTT; CDR3 protein: CASSGLAGEDTQYF
J gene: TRBJ2-3; D gene: TRBD2; V gene: TRBV4-2; clone size: once; CDR3 DNA: TGTGCCAGCAGCCAAGTAGGGGAGGGAACAGATACGCAGTATTTT; CDR3 protein: CASSQVGEGTDTQYF
J gene: TRBJ2-2; D gene: -; V gene: TRBV28; clone size: -; CDR3 DNA: TGTGCCAGCAGACTAAGGAGACTAGACACCGGGGAGCTGTTTTTT; CDR3 protein: CASRLRRLDTGELFF
J gene: TRBJ1-5; D gene: -; V gene: TRBV7-2; clone size: few; CDR3 DNA: TGTGCCAGCAGCCTACAGGTTAGCAATCAGCCCCAGCATTTT; CDR3 protein: CASSLQVSNQPQHF
J gene: TRBJ2-2; D gene: -; V gene: TRBV18; clone size: -; CDR3 DNA: TGTGCCAGCTCCCCGACGATTGCGGGACAGTACACCGGGGAGCTGTTTTTT; CDR3 protein: CASSPTIAGQYTGELFF
J gene: TRBJ1-1; D gene: -; V gene: TRBV29-1; clone size: -; CDR3 DNA: TGCAGCGTTCTGGCCGCTCCTGGGGTGGAAGCTTTCTTT; CDR3 protein: CSVLAAPGVEAFF
J gene: TRBJ1-6; D gene: -; V gene: TRBV7-3; clone size: -; CDR3 DNA: TGTGCCAGCAGCTTCCAAGATGGTTCACCCCTCCACTTT; CDR3 protein: CASSFQDGSPLHF
J gene: TRBJ1-1; D gene: -; V gene: TRBV5-5; clone size: -; CDR3 DNA: TGTGCCAGCAGCGCGATAAGGGGGAGCCTGAACACTGAAGCTTTCTTT; CDR3 protein: CASSAIRGSLNTEAFF
J gene: TRBJ2-6; D gene: TRBD2; V gene: TRBV4-1; clone size: -; CDR3 DNA: TGCGCCAGCAGCCAGGGGAGGGCGTATGGGGCCAACGTCCTGACTTTC; CDR3 protein: CASSQGRAYGANVLTF
J gene: TRBJ1-5; D gene: TRBD1; V gene: TRBV7-3; clone size: once; CDR3 DNA: TGTGCCAGCAGCCCCAGGGGACAGGGGATCAGACAGCCCCAGCATTTT; CDR3 protein: CASSPRGQGIRQPQHF
J gene: TRBJ1-5; D gene: -; V gene: TRBV6-6; clone size: once; CDR3 DNA: TGTGCCAGCAGTTCCTATAGCAATCAGCCCCAGCATTTT; CDR3 protein: CASSSYSNQPQHF
J gene: TRBJ2-3; D gene: -; V gene: TRBV30; clone size: -; CDR3 DNA: TGTGCCTGGAGAATGGCAGGCGCGGCAGATACGCAGTATTTT; CDR3 protein: CAWRMAGAADTQYF